Shown below are 5 T cell receptor beta chains from a single sample sequenced in a study of blood T cell repertoires in COVID-19. The method was immunoSEQ multiplex PCR; TCRdb's version includes in-frame clones alone and lacks a portion of them. The sample lists roughly 250,000 clones, 70% to 90% occurring once. Material: PBMCs or T cells enriched from blood (not recorded which). These TCRs come from a woman between 40 and 55 years old with acute COVID-19.

V and J are TRBV7-9 and TRBJ1-5, with 7 bases lining up with TRBD1. Trimming at V came to 5 bases and at J to 6 bases, leaving 7 bases not matched to a gene. The germline V gene encodes CDR1 SEHNR and CDR2 FQNEAQ (reference sequence). The CDR3 consists of 14 residues. CDR3 loop: CASSHDRVIQPQHF. In DNA, the CDR3 is TGTGCCAGCAGCCATGACAGGGTAATTCAGCCCCAGCATTTT.

The gene calls are TRBV10-3 and TRBJ2-2; tentative D call: TRBD2 (5 bases). Germline V CDR1 and CDR2: ENHRY, SYGVKD. The CDR3 consists of 14 residues. V lost 9 bases and J lost 0, with 11 bases in between. In DNA form, the CDR3 reads TGTGCCATAACAACCGGGACGAACACCGGGGAGCTGTTTTTT. Amino acids: CAITTGTNTGELFF.

This rearrangement joins TRBV3-1 (or the pseudogene TRBV3-2) to TRBJ2-7, with TRBD2 matching over 9 bases. The V segment lost 0 bases and the J segment 4 bases; nucleotides outside the gene matches: 10. The germline V gene has CDR1 LGHDT and CDR2 YNNKEL (reference sequence). This CDR3 is built from 17 residues. The CDR3 spells CASSQDLASGIRYEQYF. CDR3 bases: TGTGCCAGCAGCCAAGATCTTGCTAGCGGGATAAGATACGAGCAGTACTTC.

The V and J genes are TRBV7-2 and TRBJ2-3; TRBD2 agrees at 7 bases. The germline CDR1 and CDR2 sequences are SGHTA and FQGNSA. Losses at the gene ends were 5 bases for V and 0 bases for J; bases not matched to a gene: 11. There are 17 residues in the CDR3. CDR3 nucleotide sequence: TGTGCCAGCAGCCTCGATGGGCGGGGGTCTAGCACAGATACGCAGTATTTT. This sequence encodes CASSLDGRGSSTDTQYF.

V is TRBV5-5 and J is TRBJ2-7, with 10 bases aligning to TRBD1. Unmatched junction bases numbered 4, after V lost 4 bases and J lost 3 bases. The germline gives CDR1 SGHKS, CDR2 YYEKEE (reference sequence). The length of the CDR3 is 14 residues. CDR3 bases: TGTGCCAGCAGCCCCGGGACAGGGGTCTACGAGCAGTACTTC. Amino acids: CASSPGTGVYEQYF.